This T cell receptor (beta chain) was sequenced during a study of T cell repertoires in cytomegalovirus infection. Germline CDR1 SEHNR, CDR2 FQNEAQ (reference sequence). The CDR3 is 15 amino acids. Via MiXCR, TCRdb re-called the reads, giving one row per CDR3 protein. The sample shows fewer than 200,000 distinct CDR3 sequences, 14% of them seen only once. In the case of this clonotype: At one of its ends the junction is not consistent with the germline gene, which may arise from a read error.

The sequenced material came from PBMCs. V and J are TRBV7-9 and TRBJ1-1; D is possibly TRBD1 (5 bases). This TCR was sampled from a human donor in good health (CMV status not recorded). Some clones in this sample may be carry-over from other donors' samples. CDR3 DNA: TGTTCCAGCAGCCCAGAGCGGGCAGGGAGGACTGAAGCTTTCTTT. Amino acids: CSSSPERAGRTEAFF.